This passage covers 19 T cell receptor beta chains from one sample sequenced in a study of identical twins. Each CDR3 protein is one row after TCRdb ran MiXCR on the 5' RACE reads. The table lists hundreds of thousands of distinct CDR3 sequences, around a tenth of them singletons. Sample: memory (CD45RO+) T cells sorted from blood. The receptors originated from a woman aged 18-30 years in good health.

V is TRBV19 and J is TRBJ2-2; TRBD2 agrees at 11 bases. Germline V gene lookup returns CDR1 LNHDA and CDR2 SQIVND (reference sequence). V shed 4 bases, J shed 5 bases, and the junction held 6 bases outside the gene matches. The CDR3 runs 16 residues. The CDR3: CASSTASGRQTGELFF. Here the CDR3 DNA reads TGTGCCAGTAGTACCGCTAGCGGGAGGCAGACCGGGGAGCTGTTTTTT.

This clonotype was seen only a few times. The CDR3 DNA reads TGCAGTGCTAGCCGGGGACAGGGTCGTTTGGGAACCATATATTTT. It codes for CSASRGQGRLGTIYF. The chain joins TRBV20-1 to TRBJ1-3; 9 bases are shared with TRBD1. Losses at the gene ends were 3 bases for V and 10 bases for J; bases not matched to a gene: 13. The germline gives CDR1 DFQATT, CDR2 SNEGSKA (reference sequence). This CDR3 is built from 15 residues.

This clonotype was seen ten or more times. The gene calls are TRBV4-1 and TRBJ2-1; 7 nucleotides align to TRBD2. This CDR3 has 17 residues. Germline values: CDR1 MGHRA, CDR2 YSYEKL. With 0 bases clipped from V and 4 bases from J, the junction kept 9 bases outside the gene matches. CDR3 residues: CASSQDPTSARYNEQFF. DNA for the CDR3: TGCGCCAGCAGCCAAGATCCTACTAGCGCGCGTTACAATGAGCAGTTCTTC.

This clonotype has more than one count but fewer than ten. This chain connects TRBV10-3 to TRBJ2-7; D not certain. There are 13 residues in the CDR3. CDR1 and CDR2 (germline): ENHRY, SYGVKD. V was cut by 4 bases and J by 3 bases, with 10 bases left in between. The CDR3 sequence: CAISAPPYYEQYF. The CDR3 bases are TGTGCCATCAGTGCTCCCCCCTACTACGAGCAGTACTTC.

This chain links TRBV20-1 with TRBJ1-1; D is possibly TRBD1 (6 bases). Germline V lookup: CDR1 DFQATT, CDR2 SNEGSKA (reference sequence). The CDR3 length is 14 residues. Deletions cut 3 bases from V and 4 bases from J, with 15 bases between. The CDR3 sequence: CSARGPGVGTEAFF. CDR3 nucleotide sequence: TGCAGTGCTAGGGGTCCAGGGGTTGGCACTGAAGCTTTCTTT.

This clonotype was recorded at least ten times. The chain recombines TRBV12-3 or TRBV12-4 with TRBJ2-2; D might be TRBD1 or TRBD2, each matching 6 bases. The V end lost 5 bases, the J end lost 6 bases, and 13 bases lay between the germline ends. CDR3 size: 14 residues. This CDR3 is CASSRLEGAGELFF. The CDR3 nucleotides are TGTGCCAGCAGTCGCCTGGAGGGGGCCGGGGAGCTGTTTTTT.

This clonotype was seen more than once but under ten times. The genes are TRBV6-2 or TRBV6-3 and TRBJ2-5; 13 bases map to TRBD2. The V gene end was trimmed by 7 bases and the J gene end by 5 bases; junction bases not matched to a gene: 13. This CDR3 is built from 17 residues. Germline lookup yields CDR1 MNHEY and CDR2 SVGEGT. The CDR3: CASTHERTSGRRETQYF. The CDR3 DNA is TGTGCCAGCACCCATGAGAGGACTAGCGGGAGACGTGAGACCCAGTACTTC.

This clonotype was observed a few times. The V gene is TRBV7-2, the J gene TRBJ2-5; 10 nucleotides match TRBD1. In germline, CDR1 is SGHTA, CDR2 FQGNSA. J gave up 4 bases and V 4 bases, and 6 bases lay outside the gene matches. The CDR3 length is 15 residues. The CDR3 is CASSSRTGGGETQYF. CDR3 DNA: TGTGCCAGCAGCTCCAGGACAGGGGGGGGAGAGACCCAGTACTTC.

The J gene is TRBJ2-5, the V gene TRBV20-1; tentative D call: TRBD2 (6 bases). The CDR3 length is 13 residues. Germline CDR1 reads DFQATT; CDR2 reads SNEGSKA (reference sequence). The germline V and J ends were trimmed by 7 bases and 1 base, with 13 bases remaining between them. CDR3 sequence (DNA): TGCAGTGGTTTGCGGGGAATCCAAGAGACCCAGTACTTC. It codes for CSGLRGIQETQYF.

This clonotype was recorded a few times. The V call is TRBV5-1, the J call TRBJ1-1, with 10 bases matching TRBD1. Looked up from germline, CDR1 is SGHRS and CDR2 is YFSETQ. The CDR3 contains 12 residues. V trimming: 3 bases; J trimming: 7 bases; junction bases outside the gene matches: 0. In DNA, the CDR3 is TGCGCCAGCAGCTGGGACAGGGGTGAAGCTTTCTTT. Its translation: CASSWDRGEAFF.

The chain uses TRBV18 and TRBJ1-4, with no clear D. V was trimmed by 3 bases and J by 4 bases, leaving 6 bases between them. CDR3 length: 13 residues. The germline V gene encodes CDR1 KGHSH and CDR2 LQKENI. Here the CDR3 DNA reads TGTGCCAGCTCACCGGGTCTTAATGAAAAACTGTTTTTT. Translating gives CASSPGLNEKLFF.

This clonotype was observed a handful of times. V and J are TRBV25-1 and TRBJ2-7; D remains unclear. Germline V gives CDR1 MGHDK, CDR2 SYGVNS. The ends were cut back, 10 bases at V and 6 bases at J, with 4 bases in the middle. This CDR3 has 8 amino acids. The CDR3 here is CATPEQYF. DNA for the CDR3: TGTGCCACCCCCGAGCAGTACTTC.

This clonotype was seen only a few times. The V and J genes are TRBV12-3 or TRBV12-4 and TRBJ2-5; D is perhaps TRBD1 (6 bases). There are 15 residues in the CDR3. Trimming took off 5 bases at V and 2 bases at J, with 15 bases between the two ends. The CDR3 DNA follows: TGTGCCAGCAGTGCCCAGACAGGACCTCAAGAGACCCAGTACTTC. It encodes CASSAQTGPQETQYF.

This clonotype was observed a few times. V usage is TRBV15 and J usage is TRBJ2-2, with D perhaps TRBD2 (5 bases). V was pared by 5 bases and J by 2 bases, with 9 bases between. The CDR3 contains 14 residues. In germline, CDR1 is LNHNV, CDR2 YYDKDF (reference sequence). The CDR3 loop reads CATSRGFNTGELFF. The DNA for the CDR3 is TGTGCCACCAGCCGGGGTTTCAACACCGGGGAGCTGTTTTTT.

Ten or more counts support this clonotype. V gene TRBV5-1 combines with J gene TRBJ2-7, with 7 bases aligning to TRBD1. This CDR3 has 15 amino acids. V lost 4 bases and J lost 0; bases outside the gene matches: 7. The V gene's germline CDR1 is SGHRS and CDR2 YFSETQ. CDR3 nucleotide sequence: TGCGCCAGCAGCGGAAACAGGGGAAGCTCCTACGAGCAGTACTTC. Its protein is CASSGNRGSSYEQYF. Variable domain in full (rest from reference TRBV5-1 and TRBJ2-7): KAGVTQTPRYLIKTRGQQVTLSCSPISGHRSVSWYQQTPGQGLQFLFEYFSETQRNKGNFPGRFSGRQFSNSRSEMNVSTLELGDSALYLCASSGNRGSSYEQYFGPGTRLTVT.

This clonotype was counted only a few times. This rearrangement joins TRBV20-1 to TRBJ2-5, with D maybe TRBD2 (7 bases). Germline assignment: CDR1 DFQATT and CDR2 SNEGSKA (reference sequence). There are 14 residues in the CDR3. Trimming cost V 1 base and J 5 bases, with 14 bases left between them. The CDR3 sequence: CSARVGGRTETQYF. CDR3 DNA: TGCAGTGCTAGAGTCGGGGGGCGTACGGAGACCCAGTACTTC.

V is TRBV12-3 or TRBV12-4 and J is TRBJ2-2; D is unclear. Deletions cut 1 base from V and 6 bases from J, with 6 bases between. The CDR3 extends over 13 amino acids. In DNA form, the CDR3 reads TGTGCCAGCAGTTTAGACTGGCCCGGGGAGCTGTTTTTT. It translates to CASSLDWPGELFF.

V gene TRBV2 combines with J gene TRBJ2-3, with 7 bases identical to TRBD2. V was clipped by 8 bases and J by 5 bases; unmatched bases: 13. CDR1 and CDR2 (germline): SNHLY, FYNNEI. The CDR3 runs to 15 residues. In DNA, the CDR3 is TGTGCCAGCCGGGGAGAGAGCGGGGTGGGAGATACGCAGTATTTT. This codes for CASRGESGVGDTQYF.

This clonotype has a count of ten or more. Here the CDR3 DNA reads TGTGCCAGCAGCTTAGTCAATGAGCAGTTCTTC. Protein product: CASSLVNEQFF. The chain joins TRBV7-9 to TRBJ2-1; D uncertain. CDR3 length: 11 residues. Trimming removed 1 base from V and 6 bases from J, with 1 base in between. The V gene's germline CDR1 is SEHNR and CDR2 FQNEAQ (reference sequence). Looking up the rest from reference TRBV7-9 and TRBJ2-1 gives the full variable domain: DTGVSQNPRHKITKRGQNVTFRCDPISEHNRLYWYRQTLGQGPEFLTYFQNEAQLEKSRLLSDRFSAERPKGSFSTLEIQRTEQGDSAMYLCASSLVNEQFFGPGTRLTVL.